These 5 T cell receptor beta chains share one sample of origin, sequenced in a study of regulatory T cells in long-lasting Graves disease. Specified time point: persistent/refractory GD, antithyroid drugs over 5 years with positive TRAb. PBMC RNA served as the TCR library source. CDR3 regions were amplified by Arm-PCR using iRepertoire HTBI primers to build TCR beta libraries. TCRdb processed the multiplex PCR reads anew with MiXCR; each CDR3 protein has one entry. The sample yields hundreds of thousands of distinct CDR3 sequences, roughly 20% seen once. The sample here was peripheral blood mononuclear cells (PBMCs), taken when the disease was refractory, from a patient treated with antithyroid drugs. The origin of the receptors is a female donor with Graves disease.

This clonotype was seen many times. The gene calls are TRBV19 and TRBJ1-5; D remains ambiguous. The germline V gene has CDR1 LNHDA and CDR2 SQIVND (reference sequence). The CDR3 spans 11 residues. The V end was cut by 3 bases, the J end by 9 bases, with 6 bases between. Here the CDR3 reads CASSIGGPQHF. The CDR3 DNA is TGTGCCAGTAGTATTGGTGGGCCCCAGCATTTT.

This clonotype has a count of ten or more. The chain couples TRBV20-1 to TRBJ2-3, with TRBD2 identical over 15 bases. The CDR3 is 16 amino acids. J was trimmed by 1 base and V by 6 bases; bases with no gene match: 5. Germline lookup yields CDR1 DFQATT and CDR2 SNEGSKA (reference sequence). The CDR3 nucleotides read TGCAGTGCCAAGGGACTAGCGGGAGGACGCACAGATACGCAGTATTTT. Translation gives CSAKGLAGGRTDTQYF.

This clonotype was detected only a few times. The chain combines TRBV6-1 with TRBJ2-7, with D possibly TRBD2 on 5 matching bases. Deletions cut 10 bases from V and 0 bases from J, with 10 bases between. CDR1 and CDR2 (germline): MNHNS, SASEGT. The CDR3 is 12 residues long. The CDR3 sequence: CATLDYSYEQYF. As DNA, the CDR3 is TGTGCCACCCTAGACTACTCCTACGAGCAGTACTTC.

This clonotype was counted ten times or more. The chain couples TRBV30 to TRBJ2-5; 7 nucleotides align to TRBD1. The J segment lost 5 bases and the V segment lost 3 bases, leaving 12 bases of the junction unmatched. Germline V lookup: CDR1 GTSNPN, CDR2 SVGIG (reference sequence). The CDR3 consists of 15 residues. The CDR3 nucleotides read TGTGCCTGGAGCGCCCTAACAGGGGATTATGAGACCCAGTACTTC. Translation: CAWSALTGDYETQYF.

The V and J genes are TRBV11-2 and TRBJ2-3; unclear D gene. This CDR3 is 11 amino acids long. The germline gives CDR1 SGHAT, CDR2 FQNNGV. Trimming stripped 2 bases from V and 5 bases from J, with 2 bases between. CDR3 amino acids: CASSLQDTQYF. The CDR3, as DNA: TGTGCCAGCAGCTTACAAGATACGCAGTATTTT.